Each of the 18 T cell receptor beta chains below was sequenced from the same sample in a study of shared clonotypes between healthy human individuals. Only in-frame clones appear in the TCRdb table, and some are missing; sequencing was by immunoSEQ multiplex PCR. The profile covers some 480,000 clones, with 70% to 85% appearing a single time and 12% taken by the ten largest. The sample comprised PBMCs. The origin of the receptors is a woman in her thirties or forties in good health. Some clones in this sample may be carry-over from other donors' samples.

This clone showed up just a few times. The rearrangement links TRBV15 to TRBJ1-5, with 7 bases aligning to TRBD1. V trimming: 1 base; J trimming: 7 bases; junction bases outside the gene matches: 7. The CDR3 runs 15 residues. Germline-derived CDR1 and CDR2 are LNHNV and YYDKDF (reference sequence). The DNA for the CDR3 is TGTGCCACCAGCAGAGGTGGAGGGGGCTGGCAGCCCCAGCATTTT. It encodes CATSRGGGGWQPQHF.

The gene calls are TRBV28 and TRBJ2-1; 9 bases align to TRBD2. V lost 2 bases and J lost 10; bases outside the gene matches: 9. CDR3 length: 15 amino acids. The germline V gene encodes CDR1 MDHEN and CDR2 SYDVKM. The CDR3, as DNA: TGTGCCAGCAGTTTAGGTAGCGGGAGTCTTCGAGAGCAGTTCTTC. The encoded protein is CASSLGSGSLREQFF.

The V call is TRBV29-1, the J call TRBJ1-2, with D possibly matching TRBD1 (6 bases). This CDR3 has 14 amino acids. Per germline, CDR1 SQVTM and CDR2 ANQGSEA. Trimming pared 7 bases from V and 0 bases from J, leaving 15 bases between. CDR3 coding DNA: TGCAGCGGCGGCCCAGGGGACACTAACTATGGCTACACCTTC. Encoded protein: CSGGPGDTNYGYTF.

This clone was seen just once. This chain uses TRBV28 with TRBJ1-4, with no clear D. V lost 2 bases, J lost 8 bases, and 6 bases lay in between. The CDR3 totals 12 residues. The germline V gene has CDR1 MDHEN and CDR2 SYDVKM. In DNA, the CDR3 is TGTGCCAGCAGTTTACAGTACGAAAAACTGTTTTTT. Translating it yields CASSLQYEKLFF.

Notes on this clone: Given a far larger clone just one base away, this is likely a sequencing read error. The chain recombines TRBV28 with TRBJ2-5, with D uncertain. Germline CDR1 reads MDHEN; CDR2 reads SYDVKM. The CDR3 contains 12 residues. CDR3 DNA: TGTGCCAGCAGTGGGTACCAAGAGGCCCAGTACTTC. Protein product: CASSGYQEAQYF.

The V gene is TRBV5-6, the J gene TRBJ1-3; the D is unclear. CDR1 and CDR2 from the germline V gene are SGHDT and YYEEEE. The length of the CDR3 is 14 residues. The V end lost 3 bases, the J end lost 3 bases, and 10 bases lay between the germline ends. CDR3 DNA: TGTGCCAGCAGCTACGGCGGGGATGGAAACACCATATATTTT. Its protein is CASSYGGDGNTIYF.

The J gene is TRBJ2-2, the V gene TRBV10-3, with 8 bases aligning to TRBD1. The junction had 4 bases not matched to a gene; V was cut back by 4 bases and J by 6 bases. The CDR3 runs to 14 residues. Germline V gene data show CDR1 as ENHRY and CDR2 as SYGVKD. The CDR3 DNA reads as TGTGCCATCAGTGGGACAGGGAAGTCCGGGGAGCTGTTTTTT. It yields the protein CAISGTGKSGELFF.

This clone was recorded at least ten times. V usage is TRBV11-3 and J usage is TRBJ2-1; 7 nucleotides agree with TRBD2. The CDR3 sequence is 14 residues long. Germline CDR1 is SGHNT and CDR2 is YENEEA. V lost 5 bases to trimming and J lost 3 bases; unmatched junction nucleotides: 4. Here the CDR3 reads CASSQTSRYNEQFF. CDR3 nucleotides: TGTGCCAGCAGCCAGACTAGCCGCTACAATGAGCAGTTCTTC.

This chain connects TRBV5-1 to TRBJ2-7, with 7 bases identical to TRBD2. The CDR3 is made up of 15 amino acids. Germline values: CDR1 SGHRS, CDR2 YFSETQ. The V gene end was trimmed by 3 bases and the J gene end by 0 bases; junction bases not matched to a gene: 6. DNA for the CDR3: TGCGCCAGCAGCTCCCAACTAGCGCCCTCCTACGAGCAGTACTTC. Amino acid sequence: CASSSQLAPSYEQYF. Complete variable domain (other parts from reference TRBV5-1 and TRBJ2-7): KAGVTQTPRYLIKTRGQQVTLSCSPISGHRSVSWYQQTPGQGLQFLFEYFSETQRNKGNFPGRFSGRQFSNSRSEMNVSTLELGDSALYLCASSSQLAPSYEQYFGPGTRLTVT.

V is TRBV7-3 and J is TRBJ2-5; D is unresolved. Germline V gene sequence: CDR1 SGHTA, CDR2 FQGTGA. This CDR3 region has 16 residues. V dropped 2 bases and J dropped 2 bases, with 15 bases sitting between them. The CDR3 spells CASSLVHSEIQETQYF. The CDR3 DNA is TGTGCCAGCAGCTTAGTACATTCAGAGATACAAGAGACCCAGTACTTC.

The V call is TRBV7-9, the J call TRBJ2-7, with D hard to call. Germline V gives CDR1 SEHNR, CDR2 FQNEAQ (reference sequence). This CDR3 contains 15 residues. The germline V and J ends were trimmed by 1 base and 5 bases, with 15 bases remaining between them. CDR3 amino acids: CASSLGEGNVDEQYF. CDR3 bases: TGTGCCAGCAGCTTAGGGGAAGGGAACGTCGACGAGCAGTACTTC.

The chain employs TRBV10-3 and TRBJ1-5; perhaps TRBD1 as D (6 bases). This CDR3 has 15 amino acids. Trimming removed 5 bases at V and 0 bases at J, with 11 bases between. Germline loops: CDR1 ENHRY, CDR2 SYGVKD. The DNA of the CDR3 is TGTGCCATCAGTCAAGACAGGAATAGCAATCAGCCCCAGCATTTT. Translated, it gives CAISQDRNSNQPQHF.

This clone was picked up a small number of times. V gene TRBV28 combines with J gene TRBJ2-4; 10 bases are shared with TRBD2. CDR1 and CDR2 from the germline V gene are MDHEN and SYDVKM. The CDR3 runs to 14 residues. The V and J ends lost 5 bases and 6 bases, in that order; junction bases with no gene match: 4. CDR3 amino acids: CASSPGTSVNIQYF. The CDR3 bases are TGTGCCAGCAGTCCCGGGACTAGCGTAAACATTCAGTACTTC.

The gene calls are TRBV10-3 and TRBJ2-7; tentatively, D is TRBD2 (6 bases). This CDR3 contains 14 residues. V lost 6 bases and J 6 bases, leaving 18 bases between the germline ends. From germline, CDR1 is ENHRY and CDR2 SYGVKD. The CDR3 DNA reads as TGTGCCATCAGCCAGACCACTAGCTCCGGCGAGCAGTACTTC. Translating it yields CAISQTTSSGEQYF.

This clone has ten or more counts. Other nucleotide sequences in the sample specify the same CDR3. The chain employs TRBV9 and TRBJ1-1, with D perhaps matching TRBD1 (5 bases). The germline V gene has CDR1 SGDLS and CDR2 YYNGEE. The CDR3 totals 16 residues. V lost 4 bases to trimming and J lost 3 bases, with 19 bases between them. Here the CDR3 reads CASSPLQRGGDTEAFF. The CDR3 bases are TGTGCCAGCAGCCCTTTACAAAGGGGAGGGGACACTGAAGCTTTCTTT. Using reference TRBV9 and TRBJ1-1 for the parts outside the CDR3, the full variable domain is DSGVTQTPKHLITATGQRVTLRCSPRSGDLSVYWYQQSLDQGLQFLIQYYNGEERAKGNILERFSAQQFPDLHSELNLSSLELGDSALYFCASSPLQRGGDTEAFFGQGTRLTVV.

Points on this clone: At the DNA level, this CDR3 is encoded by other sequences in the same sample as well. V is TRBV27 and J is TRBJ2-5, with D hard to call. The germline gives CDR1 MNHEY, CDR2 SMNVEV (reference sequence). The CDR3 has 11 residues. V shed 3 bases and J shed 5 bases, with 4 bases lying between them. As DNA, the CDR3 is TGTGCCAGCAGTTTTAGGGAGACCCAGTACTTC. It is translated as CASSFRETQYF.

The V gene is TRBV7-2, the J gene TRBJ1-5; maybe TRBD1 (6 bases). V shed 5 bases and J shed 4 bases, with 18 bases lying between them. The CDR3 runs 16 residues. Looked up from germline, CDR1 is SGHTA and CDR2 is FQGNSA. The CDR3 bases are TGTGCCAGCAGCCCACACAGGGACCTGAGAAATCAGCCCCAGCATTTT. This gives the protein CASSPHRDLRNQPQHF.

The rearrangement joins TRBV5-8 to TRBJ2-2, with 11 positions matching TRBD2. The CDR3 has 14 amino acids. CDR1 SGHTS and CDR2 YDEGEE come from the germline V gene. Trimming cost V 5 bases and J 6 bases; bases outside gene matches: 3. The chain's CDR3 is CASRTSGVAGELFF. CDR3 sequence (DNA): TGTGCCAGCAGGACTAGCGGGGTAGCCGGGGAGCTGTTTTTT.